These 15 T cell receptor beta chains share one sample of origin, sequenced in a study of CD8+CD57+ T cells in acquired aplastic anemia. Researchers used genomic DNA as the template to profile TCR beta VDJ and CDR3. MiXCR was run by TCRdb on the reads, yielding one entry per CDR3 protein. This repertoire shows some 150,000 distinct CDR3 sequences, under 55% found once; its top ten account for more than 0.95%. The sequenced patients had an expansion of CD8+CD57+ cells seen by flow cytometry. Material: sorted CD4+, CD8+, or CD8+CD57+ T cells (not recorded which) from PBMCs. These receptor sequences come from a human donor with aplastic anemia.

This clonotype has just one count. V is TRBV9 and J is TRBJ1-1; D may be TRBD1 (5 bases). Germline-derived CDR1 and CDR2 are SGDLS and YYNGEE. V was pared by 2 bases and J by 4 bases, with 15 bases between. This CDR3 region has 15 residues. CDR3 nucleotide sequence: TGTGCCAGCAGCGTTTTACAAGGAGGGACCACTGAAGCTTTCTTT. As protein: CASSVLQGGTTEAFF.

This clonotype appeared many times. V and J are TRBV12-3 or TRBV12-4 and TRBJ2-7; 7 bases map to TRBD1. The CDR3 contains 15 residues. With 7 bases clipped from V and 3 bases from J, the junction kept 12 bases outside the gene matches. The CDR3 DNA sequence: TGTGCCAGCACCAAGACTCCGGGACAGCTCTACGAGCAGTACTTC. The encoded protein is CASTKTPGQLYEQYF.

This clonotype is a singleton in its sample. The genes are TRBV2 and TRBJ2-7, with TRBD1 matching 9 bases. J was trimmed by 3 bases and V by 6 bases; bases with no gene match: 6. The V gene's germline CDR1 is SNHLY and CDR2 FYNNEI. This CDR3 has 14 amino acids. CDR3 bases: TGTGCCAGCAGATCGGGACAGGGTAACTACGAGCAGTACTTC. It codes for CASRSGQGNYEQYF.

V usage is TRBV5-1 and J usage is TRBJ1-3; D possibly corresponds to TRBD1 (5 bases). Germline V gene data show CDR1 as SGHRS and CDR2 as YFSETQ. V lost 5 bases and J 0 bases, leaving 12 bases between the germline ends. The length of the CDR3 is 15 residues. The CDR3 reads CASSTQGLSGNTIYF. CDR3 sequence (DNA): TGCGCCAGCAGTACTCAGGGCCTCTCTGGAAACACCATATATTTT.

In its sample, this clonotype was seen many times. The chain is built from TRBV6-1 and TRBJ1-4, with D hard to call. This CDR3 is built from 12 residues. With 7 bases removed from V and 6 bases from J, the gap between germline ends came to 9 bases. Germline V gene data show CDR1 as MNHNS and CDR2 as SASEGT. For the CDR3, the DNA is TGTGCCAGCAAAGATCTCGATGAAAAACTGTTTTTT. Protein product: CASKDLDEKLFF.

With regard to this clonotype: The junction does not match germline at one end; this may be a read error. This chain uses TRBV4-2 with TRBJ1-6, with D uncertain. The germline CDR1 and CDR2 sequences are LGHNA and YNFKEQ. CDR3 length equals 15 residues. CDR3 amino acids: CASSQEGAGNSPPHF. CDR3 in DNA: TGTGCCAGCAGCCAGGAGGGTGCGGGAAATTCACCCCCCCACTTT.

Ten or more counts support this clonotype. This chain joins TRBV5-5 and TRBJ2-2, with a tentative D call TRBD1 (6 bases). V was cut by 3 bases and J by 3 bases, with 12 bases left in between. Germline assignment: CDR1 SGHKS and CDR2 YYEKEE (reference sequence). CDR3 size: 15 residues. In DNA form, the CDR3 reads TGTGCCAGCAGCTCCACCAGGGGTTACACCGGGGAGCTGTTTTTT. It yields the protein CASSSTRGYTGELFF.

The chain combines TRBV2 with TRBJ1-4; 7 bases match TRBD1. The CDR3 spans 15 residues. In germline, CDR1 is SNHLY, CDR2 FYNNEI. V shed 6 bases and J 1 base; nucleotides not matched to a gene: 5. Here the CDR3 reads CASRETGLTNEKLFF. CDR3 coding DNA: TGTGCCAGCAGGGAGACAGGGCTAACTAATGAAAAACTGTTTTTT.

V and J are TRBV9 and TRBJ2-5; 11 positions match TRBD2. The CDR3 runs 14 residues. The J segment lost 5 bases and the V segment lost 5 bases, leaving 5 bases of the junction unmatched. Germline CDR1 SGDLS, CDR2 YYNGEE. CDR3 region: CASRAVAGGETQYF. For the CDR3, the DNA is TGTGCCAGCAGAGCAGTAGCGGGAGGGGAGACCCAGTACTTC.

The table lists this clonotype with a count of one. The V call is TRBV2, the J call TRBJ1-1, with D maybe TRBD1 (5 bases). Germline V CDR1 and CDR2: SNHLY, FYNNEI. Trimming left V 2 bases short and J 7 bases short, with 11 bases between. This CDR3 is built from 13 residues. CDR3 protein: CASSERAGIEAFF. As DNA, the CDR3 is TGTGCCAGCAGTGAACGGGCAGGGATTGAAGCTTTCTTT. Combining the CDR3 with reference TRBV2 and TRBJ1-1 gives the whole variable domain EPEVTQTPSHQVTQMGQEVILRCVPISNHLYFYWYRQILGQKVEFLVSFYNNEISEKSEIFDDQFSVERPDGSNFTLKIRSTKLEDSAMYFCASSERAGIEAFFGQGTRLTVV.

V is TRBV10-3 and J is TRBJ2-5; D assignment may be TRBD1 or TRBD2 (5 bases each). The germline V gene has CDR1 ENHRY and CDR2 SYGVKD. V dropped 10 bases and J dropped 3 bases, with 12 bases sitting between them. This CDR3 comprises 12 residues. The CDR3 region is CASRVGEETQYF. CDR3 nucleotide sequence: TGTGCCAGCCGGGTGGGGGAAGAGACCCAGTACTTC.

The chain joins TRBV25-1 to TRBJ1-1, with 8 bases matching TRBD1. The CDR3 is 14 amino acids. Germline trimming cut 1 base from V and 6 bases from J; bases unmatched to any gene: 4. Germline-derived CDR1 and CDR2 are MGHDK and SYGVNS. In nucleotides, the CDR3 is TGTGCCAGCAGTGAATGGACAGGGATCGCTGAAGCTTTCTTT. It encodes CASSEWTGIAEAFF. The full variable domain, with the rest looked up from reference TRBV25-1 and TRBJ1-1, is EADIYQTPRYLVIGTGKKITLECSQTMGHDKMYWYQQDPGMELHLIHYSYGVNSTEKGDLSSESTVSRIRTEHFPLTLESARPSHTSQYLCASSEWTGIAEAFFGQGTRLTVV.

This chain joins TRBV20-1 and TRBJ1-6; no clear D gene. In germline, CDR1 is DFQATT, CDR2 SNEGSKA (reference sequence). V lost 6 bases and J lost 8, with 14 bases in between. The CDR3 consists of 13 residues. The DNA for the CDR3 is TGCAGTGCGTTAGTGGGTACGGATTCACCCCTCCACTTT. Encoded protein: CSALVGTDSPLHF.

The chain is built from TRBV2 and TRBJ2-2; D is undetermined. V lost 6 bases, J lost 7 bases, and 12 bases lay in between. The germline V gene has CDR1 SNHLY and CDR2 FYNNEI. This CDR3 region has 13 residues. Here the CDR3 reads CASSRREVGELFF. DNA for the CDR3: TGTGCCAGCAGCAGGAGAGAGGTCGGGGAGCTGTTTTTT.

Concerning this clonotype itself: One base away lies a much larger clone, so this may be a sequencing read error. The chain couples TRBV7-2 to TRBJ2-2; 9 bases are shared with TRBD2. Germline loops: CDR1 SGHTA, CDR2 FQGNSA. With 3 bases clipped from V and 6 bases from J, the junction kept 5 bases outside the gene matches. This CDR3 contains 15 residues. The chain's CDR3 is CASSLGGGGPGELFF. The CDR3 DNA follows: TGTGCCAGCAGCTTGGGCGGGGGGGGCCCCGGGGAGCTGTTTTTT. Using reference TRBV7-2 and TRBJ2-2 for the parts outside the CDR3, the full variable domain is GAGVSQSPSNKVTEKGKDVELRCDPISGHTALYWYRQSLGQGLEFLIYFQGNSAPDKSGLPSDRFSAERTGGSVSTLTIQRTQQEDSAVYLCASSLGGGGPGELFFGEGSRLTVL.